This is a list of T cell receptor beta chains from one sample in a study of blood T cell repertoires in COVID-19. The protocol was immunoSEQ multiplex PCR, while the TCRdb copy is restricted to in-frame clones and leaves out a portion. Of around 270,000 clones in the sample, about 89% were seen once. Material: peripheral blood. The receptors stem from a man aged 35 to 55 with acute or convalescent COVID-19. Each CDR3 is given with its conserved first and last residue. The D gene is left open where the match is weak. Part of the rows lack a size; the others show once, few, many or a class for expanded clones.

v_gene	d_gene	j_gene	abundance	CDR3nt	CDR3aa
TRBV11-2	-	TRBJ1-6	-	TGTGCCAGCAGCTTTCGCGGTACGGCTCGAGGACACCTCCACTTT	CASSFRGTARGHLHF
TRBV5-6	TRBD1	TRBJ2-3	-	TGTGCCAGCAGCCAACAATCCGGGACAGGGAGGTATTTT	CASSQQSGTGRYF
TRBV29-1	-	TRBJ2-7	-	TGCAGCGGGGGGGACACCAACTACGAGCAGTACTTC	CSGGDTNYEQYF
TRBV19	-	TRBJ1-5	once	TGTGCCAGTAGTGCCCTCATTTGGGGGGAGAATCAGCCCCAGCATTTT	CASSALIWGENQPQHF
TRBV2	-	TRBJ2-3	few	TGTGCCAGCAGTGAGAAGGCCAGGACAGATACGCAGTATTTT	CASSEKARTDTQYF
TRBV5-6	-	TRBJ2-4	-	TGTGCCAGCAGCTTGGAACATACCAAAAACATTCAGTACTTC	CASSLEHTKNIQYF
TRBV11-2	-	TRBJ2-3	-	TGTGCCAGCAGGGGACAACACCCGGGAGATACGCAGTATTTT	CASRGQHPGDTQYF
TRBV2	-	TRBJ1-2	-	TGTGCCAGCAGCAGGGTACAGTATGGCTACACCTTC	CASSRVQYGYTF
TRBV9	TRBD1	TRBJ1-1	-	TGTGCCAGCAGCGTCTCCGGGACAGGGGGGACTGAAGCTTTCTTT	CASSVSGTGGTEAFF
TRBV30	-	TRBJ1-5	-	TGTGCCTGGAGCCCTCCCCCCGGGCAGCCCCAGCATTTT	CAWSPPPGQPQHF
TRBV19	-	TRBJ2-1	-	TGTGCCAGTAGTACCATCCGGGGGTGGGGAGCTAATGAGCAGTTCTTC	CASSTIRGWGANEQFF
TRBV4-2	-	TRBJ1-4	-	TGTGCCAGCAGCCAAGATAGAAGAGGAGAAAAACTGTTTTTT	CASSQDRRGEKLFF
TRBV7-8	TRBD1	TRBJ2-1	few	TGTGCCAGCAGTCCCCGGGACAGGGTTTACAATGAGCAGTTCTTC	CASSPRDRVYNEQFF
TRBV11-1	TRBD1	TRBJ1-4	-	TGTGCCAGCAGCCCAGGACAGGGGGCAACTAATGAAAAACTGTTTTTT	CASSPGQGATNEKLFF
TRBV15	-	TRBJ2-5	once	TGTGCCACCAGCCCAGCCGGGTTACGACAGACCCAGTACTTC	CATSPAGLRQTQYF
TRBV9	-	TRBJ1-1	-	TGTGCCAGCAGCCCTTTAGGGGCGATACTCAACACTGAAGCTTTCTTT	CASSPLGAILNTEAFF
TRBV5-1	TRBD1	TRBJ2-2	-	TGCGCCAGCAGCGGACAGGGGGGAACCGGGGAGCTGTTTTTT	CASSGQGGTGELFF
TRBV5-8	TRBD1	TRBJ1-6	once	TGTGCCAGCAGCAACGGACAGGGGATTTCACCCCTCCACTTT	CASSNGQGISPLHF
TRBV2	-	TRBJ1-2	-	TGTGCCAGCAGTGAAAAGGGGCTCTATGGCTACACCTTC	CASSEKGLYGYTF
TRBV24-1	-	TRBJ2-2	-	TGTGCCACCAGCTGGGGAGGTAAAGGGAACACCGGGGAGCTGTTTTTT	CATSWGGKGNTGELFF
TRBV12-5	-	TRBJ1-6	once	TGTGCTAGTGGTTTGGGACAGTTTAATTCACCCCTCCACTTT	CASGLGQFNSPLHF
TRBV7-9	-	TRBJ2-7	-	TGTGCCAGCAGCCCAATGACCGGACCGGGGGAGCAGTACTTC	CASSPMTGPGEQYF
TRBV5-4	TRBD1	TRBJ2-7	-	TGTGCCAGCAGCCGCAAGGGACAGGCGTTCTACGAGCAGTACTTC	CASSRKGQAFYEQYF
TRBV15	-	TRBJ1-2	-	TGTGCCACCAGCAGAGATAAGGGGTATGGCTACACCTTC	CATSRDKGYGYTF
TRBV24-1	TRBD1	TRBJ2-2	-	TGTGCCACCAAAGGGACAGGGGGGACCGGGGAGCTGTTTTTT	CATKGTGGTGELFF
TRBV25-1	TRBD1	TRBJ1-2	few	TGTGCCAGTACAGGGGGCGCGGGATCTGGCTACACCTTC	CASTGGAGSGYTF
TRBV6-2/TRBV6-3	TRBD1	TRBJ1-5	-	TGTGCCAGCAGTTACCCCGGGACAGCCGTTAAGAGCAATCAGCCCCAGCATTTT	CASSYPGTAVKSNQPQHF
TRBV18	-	TRBJ1-1	few	TGTGCCAGCGCCACCGGGACAACCAACACTGAAGCTTTCTTT	CASATGTTNTEAFF
TRBV4-1	-	TRBJ1-6	once	TGCGCCAGCAGCCCTACAGGAACTGGGTCACCCCTCCACTTT	CASSPTGTGSPLHF
TRBV27	TRBD1	TRBJ1-5	-	TGTGCCAGCAGTTTATCGCGGACAGGGTTTTATCAGCCCCAGCATTTT	CASSLSRTGFYQPQHF
TRBV7-2	-	TRBJ1-5	-	TGTGCCAGCAGCTTAGTCCGGGTCAATCAGCCCCAGCATTTT	CASSLVRVNQPQHF
TRBV7-2	-	TRBJ1-2	-	TGTGCCAGCAGCTTAGGCCGAGGACAAAACTATGGCTACACCTTC	CASSLGRGQNYGYTF
TRBV5-6	-	TRBJ1-2	-	TGTGCCAGCAGCTTAAGGACTCGATATAGTGCCTACACCTTC	CASSLRTRYSAYTF
TRBV5-1	TRBD1	TRBJ2-1	-	TGCGCCAGCAGCTTGGAAGGGGGCCTGGGCAATGAGCAGTTCTTC	CASSLEGGLGNEQFF
TRBV5-1	-	TRBJ1-6	-	TGCGCCAGCAGCTTTGGGAGGGATTCACCCCTCCACTTT	CASSFGRDSPLHF
TRBV7-2	TRBD2	TRBJ2-2	-	TGTGCCAGCAGCTTGAATAGCGGGGGGGCCACCGTCGGGGAGCTGTTTTTT	CASSLNSGGATVGELFF
TRBV7-2	-	TRBJ2-1	-	TGTGCCAGCAGCTCCAGGGCCGGGGGATCGCAGTTCTTC	CASSSRAGGSQFF
TRBV5-1	-	TRBJ1-1	-	TGCGCCAGCAGCTTGGTAGGAGGGTCCCGTGGGAACACTGAAGCTTTCTTT	CASSLVGGSRGNTEAFF
TRBV5-1	-	TRBJ1-2	-	TGCGCCAGCAGCCGACGGGCGGGGGGCGAGAGTGGCTACACCTTC	CASSRRAGGESGYTF
TRBV15	-	TRBJ1-2	-	TGTGCCACCAGCAGAGACGACTATGGCTACACCTTC	CATSRDDYGYTF
TRBV5-4	-	TRBJ1-2	-	TGTGCCAGCAGCTTGGACGGGGGTTTAAATGGCTACACCTTC	CASSLDGGLNGYTF
TRBV5-6	TRBD1	TRBJ1-2	-	TGTGCCAGCAGCTTAGGACAGGGCAATGGCTACACCTTC	CASSLGQGNGYTF
TRBV7-6	-	TRBJ1-4	-	TGTGCCAGCAGCCCCACTCAGGGGACACTTGAAAAACTGTTTTTT	CASSPTQGTLEKLFF
TRBV18	-	TRBJ1-3	few	TGTGCCAGCTCACCACTGGGCGCGGACAGCTCTGGAAACACCATATATTTT	CASSPLGADSSGNTIYF
TRBV3-1/TRBV3-2	-	TRBJ1-1	few	TGTGCCAGCAGCTTAATGCCCGTGAGGTTGAACACTGAAGCTTTCTTT	CASSLMPVRLNTEAFF
TRBV7-3	TRBD1	TRBJ1-2	-	TGTGCCAGCAGCTCTGGGACAGGAAACTATGGCTACACCTTC	CASSSGTGNYGYTF
TRBV7-2	TRBD1	TRBJ2-4	once	TGTGCCAGCAGCTTAGCAGGGGGCTCAAGTAACATTCAGTACTTC	CASSLAGGSSNIQYF
TRBV18	-	TRBJ1-1	-	TGTGCCAGCTCCGAACAGGCGAACACTGAAGCTTTCTTT	CASSEQANTEAFF
TRBV29-1	TRBD2	TRBJ2-4	-	TGCAGCGTTGATCTAGCGGGGAACATTCAGTACTTC	CSVDLAGNIQYF
TRBV2	-	TRBJ1-6	few	TGTGCCAGCAGTGAAGCCCCCGATTCACCCCTCCACTTT	CASSEAPDSPLHF
TRBV4-1	-	TRBJ2-3	few	TGCGCCAGCAGCCCTTACGCGGCCCCCGCAGATACGCAGTATTTT	CASSPYAAPADTQYF
TRBV5-1	TRBD1	TRBJ1-2	once	TGCGCCAGCAGCTTGGCCGGCAGGGGGCTAAATGGCTACACCTTC	CASSLAGRGLNGYTF
TRBV7-9	-	TRBJ1-1	-	TGTGCCAGCAGCTTGGTTCCAGGGGTTGAAGCTTTCTTT	CASSLVPGVEAFF